Listed here are 17 T cell receptor beta chains from one sample, sequenced in a study of low-dose radiotherapy and immunotherapy resistance in tumors. First-strand cDNA used TRAV- and TRBV-specific primers, covering alpha and beta chains. A roughly 19-cycle PCR with a constant-region primer and V-primer adapter amplified TCRs. Using its own MiXCR run on the reads, TCRdb lists one record per CDR3 protein. The sample lists 11,000 or so distinct CDR3 sequences, 51% seen once, with approximately 8.8% in the top ten. These receptors were obtained from a human donor with advanced metastatic prostate, ovarian, gallbladder or colorectal cancer (not recorded which). This table probably holds off-target reads from a library built for another chain.

This clonotype was detected once. J is TRBJ1-4 and V is TRBV2, with 7 nucleotides matching TRBD1. Germline V gene data show CDR1 as SNHLY and CDR2 as FYNNEI. V trimming: 6 bases; J trimming: 7 bases; junction bases outside the gene matches: 5. The CDR3 contains 13 residues. The CDR3 loop reads CASSPTGTEKLFF. CDR3 in DNA: TGTGCCAGCAGCCCGACAGGGACTGAAAAACTGTTTTTT.

This chain links TRBV4-1 with TRBJ2-6; 9 bases are a match to TRBD1. Germline CDR1 is MGHRA and CDR2 is YSYEKL. The CDR3 consists of 16 residues. The V segment lost 8 bases and the J segment 3 bases; nucleotides outside the gene matches: 8. CDR3 in amino acids: CASAPGQGSGANVLTF. The CDR3 DNA follows: TGCGCCAGCGCTCCCGGACAGGGGAGTGGGGCCAACGTCCTGACTTTC.

The CDR3 region is CASSISQGFGGANVLTF. In DNA, the CDR3 is TGTGCCAGCAGCATATCCCAAGGGTTCGGTGGGGCCAACGTCCTGACTTTC. The V and J genes are TRBV5-4 and TRBJ2-6; D remains ambiguous. This CDR3 comprises 17 residues. Deletions cut 4 bases from V and 3 bases from J, with 17 bases between. CDR1 and CDR2 from the germline V gene are SGHNT and YYREEE (reference sequence).

The J gene is TRBJ1-2, the V gene TRBV10-3; possible D gene TRBD1, 5 bases. The CDR3 is made up of 14 amino acids. The V gene's germline CDR1 is ENHRY and CDR2 SYGVKD. The V end was cut by 4 bases, the J end by 2 bases, with 11 bases between. The CDR3 protein is CAISGGQGNYGYTF. CDR3 coding DNA: TGTGCCATCAGTGGAGGACAAGGGAACTATGGCTACACCTTC.

The gene calls are TRBV2 and TRBJ1-1; weak D call: TRBD1 (5 bases). This CDR3 contains 15 residues. Per the germline V gene, CDR1 is SNHLY and CDR2 is FYNNEI. Deletions cut 3 bases from V and 4 bases from J, with 15 bases between. CDR3 DNA sequence: TGTGCCAGCAGTGAGAATTGGGGGACGGGCACTGAAGCTTTCTTT. It translates to CASSENWGTGTEAFF.

In this sample, this clonotype is medium-sized. V gene TRBV3-1 combines with J gene TRBJ2-5, with D possibly matching TRBD2 (5 bases). The CDR3 contains 15 residues. CDR1 is LGHDT, CDR2 YNNKEL, per germline (reference sequence). The V end lost 2 bases, the J end lost 5 bases, and 15 bases lay between the germline ends. CDR3 sequence (DNA): TGTGCCAGCAGCCAATCCCCGGCCTCGGGGGAGACCCAGTACTTC. It codes for CASSQSPASGETQYF.

CDR3 nucleotide sequence: TGCGCCAGCAGCTGGGGGGCAGGGGGCACTGAAGCTTTCTTT. Protein sequence: CASSWGAGGTEAFF. The gene calls are TRBV5-1 and TRBJ1-1, with TRBD1 matching 7 bases. Trimming took 3 bases from V and 4 from J; bases not matched to a gene: 6. Germline loops: CDR1 SGHRS, CDR2 YFSETQ. The CDR3 sequence is 14 residues long.

In this sample, this clonotype turned up a few times. The genes are TRBV5-6 and TRBJ2-7; D is undetermined. The ends were cut back, 0 bases at V and 5 bases at J, with 9 bases in the middle. CDR1 SGHDT and CDR2 YYEEEE come from the germline V gene. The CDR3 sequence is 13 residues long. CDR3 coding DNA: TGTGCCAGCAGCTTGGCCGCTCAGGACGAGCAGTACTTC. As protein: CASSLAAQDEQYF.

V and J are TRBV9 and TRBJ2-1, with 12 bases fitting TRBD2. Germline trimming cut 3 bases from V and 6 bases from J; bases unmatched to any gene: 4. The CDR3 extends over 15 amino acids. Per the germline V gene, CDR1 is SGDLS and CDR2 is YYNGEE. The CDR3 sequence is CASSGGLAGTNEQFF. The CDR3 DNA reads as TGTGCCAGCAGCGGGGGACTAGCGGGCACCAATGAGCAGTTCTTC.

J is TRBJ2-6 and V is TRBV20-1; no clear D. Trimming left V 2 bases short and J 1 base short, with 3 bases between. From germline, CDR1 is DFQATT and CDR2 SNEGSKA (reference sequence). CDR3 length equals 13 residues. CDR3 bases: TGCAGTGCTAGAACATCTGGGGCCAACGTCCTGACTTTC. This gives the protein CSARTSGANVLTF.

By frequency in the sample, this clonotype is medium-sized (0.01 to 0.1%). The rearrangement links TRBV28 to TRBJ2-1; D unclear. The CDR3 is 13 residues long. V lost 6 bases and J 5 bases, leaving 11 bases between the germline ends. Germline CDR1 reads MDHEN; CDR2 reads SYDVKM. The CDR3 bases are TGTGCCAGCAGCTGGGTACGGAACAATGAGCAGTTCTTC. Its protein is CASSWVRNNEQFF.

The chain uses TRBV23-1 and TRBJ2-5; TRBD1 aligns across 7 bases. TRBV23-1 is designated an ORF whose function remains uncertain. V was clipped by 4 bases and J by 1 base; unmatched bases: 9. The length of the CDR3 is 16 residues. The CDR3 spells CASSRSGTVPQETQYF. Here the CDR3 DNA reads TGCGCCAGCAGTCGCTCCGGGACAGTACCCCAAGAGACCCAGTACTTC.

CDR3 in amino acids: CASSSGQRNNSPLHF. The CDR3 DNA is TGCGCCAGCAGCTCTGGACAGCGAAATAATTCACCCCTCCACTTT. This chain connects TRBV5-1 to TRBJ1-6; TRBD1 might be the D (6 bases). This CDR3 comprises 15 residues. With 3 bases removed from V and 5 bases from J, the gap between germline ends came to 12 bases. CDR1 is SGHRS, CDR2 YFSETQ, per germline.

This chain connects TRBV10-3 to TRBJ2-3; 9 bases are shared with TRBD1. Trimming took 10 bases from V and 1 from J; bases not matched to a gene: 6. CDR3 length equals 14 residues. The germline gives CDR1 ENHRY, CDR2 SYGVKD. Written as DNA, the CDR3 is TGTGCCAGCTCCGGGACAGGGCGCACAGATACGCAGTATTTT. Its translation is CASSGTGRTDTQYF.

The V call is TRBV2, the J call TRBJ2-7; 7 positions agree with TRBD2. V lost 0 bases and J lost 9; bases outside the gene matches: 14. The CDR3 loop spans 16 amino acids. Germline CDR1 SNHLY, CDR2 FYNNEI. DNA for the CDR3: TGTGCCAGCAGTGAAGCTAGGGGACTAATAAGTGATGGGCAGTACTTC. Translated: CASSEARGLISDGQYF.

The chain uses TRBV20-1 and TRBJ1-5; TRBD1 might be the D (5 bases). Germline values: CDR1 DFQATT, CDR2 SNEGSKA (reference sequence). V was clipped by 1 base and J by 7 bases, with 14 bases between them. The CDR3 contains 14 residues. The DNA for the CDR3 is TGCAGTGCTAGAGTCCAAGGGGTGTTGCAGCCCCAGCATTTT. Residues: CSARVQGVLQPQHF.

This clonotype was seen only a few times. V gene TRBV3-1 combines with J gene TRBJ2-5, with 10 bases fitting TRBD1. Germline V gives CDR1 LGHDT, CDR2 YNNKEL (reference sequence). Trimming at V came to 4 bases and at J to 5 bases, leaving 1 base not matched to a gene. The CDR3 has 13 residues. This CDR3 reads CASSPGQGETQYF. For the CDR3, the DNA is TGTGCCAGCAGCCCGGGACAGGGGGAGACCCAGTACTTC.